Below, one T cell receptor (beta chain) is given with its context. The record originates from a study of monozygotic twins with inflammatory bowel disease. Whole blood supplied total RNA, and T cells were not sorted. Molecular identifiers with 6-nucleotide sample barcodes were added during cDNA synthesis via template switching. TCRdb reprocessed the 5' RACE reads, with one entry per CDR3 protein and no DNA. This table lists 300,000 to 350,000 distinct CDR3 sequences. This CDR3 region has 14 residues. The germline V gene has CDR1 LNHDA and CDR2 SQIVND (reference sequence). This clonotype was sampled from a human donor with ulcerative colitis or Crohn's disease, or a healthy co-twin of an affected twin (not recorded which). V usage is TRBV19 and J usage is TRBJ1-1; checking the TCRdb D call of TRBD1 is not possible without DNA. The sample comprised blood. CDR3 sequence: CASSRQGMGTEAFF.